This TCR beta chain was sequenced during a study of neurological immune-mediated disorders. V lost 8 bases and J lost 5; bases outside the gene matches: 9. Germline assignment: CDR1 SEHNR and CDR2 FQNEAQ (reference sequence). The CDR3 is made up of 14 amino acids. This clonotype was detected many times. As yet, its antigen is unknown. TCRdb reanalysed the 5' RACE reads using MiXCR and keeps one entry per CDR3 protein. In the table there are 50,000 to 55,000 distinct CDR3 sequences, 3.8% of which are singletons. General study findings and limits: No expanded-clone CDR3 amino acid sequence recurred across subjects, suggesting private TCR-beta repertoires.

The sequenced sample was PBMCs. This chain joins TRBV7-9 and TRBJ2-7, with 10 positions matching TRBD1. The source is a man aged 60 to 69 with multiple sclerosis. The CDR3 bases are TGTGCCAGCCGTCCCGGGACAGGGGACCACGAGCAGTACTTC. It encodes CASRPGTGDHEQYF.